This TCR beta chain was identified during a study of blood T cell repertoires in COVID-19. Study summary: Italy, Spain and the United States were the sources of the convalescent and acute COVID-19 samples. Nucleic acid was either cDNA or gDNA, and it came from T cells, B-cell-depleted T cells, or PBMCs.

Authors' analysis steps: For nucleated cells, counts were estimated from reference gene primer amplification. Here immunoSEQ multiplex PCR was the method, and the copy in TCRdb shows in-frame clones only, minus some. V, J and clone size derive from that table, while D and trimming were established from the DNA sequence. Of 250,000 to 350,000 clones listed, around 90% are singletons. Material: peripheral blood. The sequence was collected from a woman aged 40 to 49 who had recovered from COVID-19.

The chain's CDR3 is CAWKGQPNTGELFF. CDR3 sequence (DNA): TGTGCCTGGAAGGGACAACCGAACACCGGGGAGCTGTTTTTT. V is TRBV30 and J is TRBJ2-2; possible D gene TRBD1, 6 bases. The V end was cut by 4 bases, the J end by 0 bases, with 9 bases between. CDR1 GTSNPN and CDR2 SVGIG come from the germline V gene (reference sequence). The CDR3 runs to 14 residues.